The next 30 T cell receptor beta chains were all read from a single sample in a study of radiation and T cells in renal cell carcinoma. This sample's time point: blood 4 weeks post-SBRT, at nephrectomy. Specified treatment: 15 Gy SBRT to primary tumor, nephrectomy 4 weeks later. Clones were sequenced by immunoSEQ multiplex PCR, and TCRdb holds only the in-frame ones, with some missing. The sample records roughly 64,000 clones, over 60% being singletons. This specimen consisted of blood, obtained from a patient whose treatment included radiotherapy and nephrectomy. These TCRs come from a man between 60 and 70 years old with renal cell carcinoma.

In this sample, this clone is medium-sized (0.01 to 0.1%). This chain joins TRBV19 and TRBJ1-1, with TRBD1 identical over 9 bases. This CDR3 comprises 14 residues. Per germline, CDR1 LNHDA and CDR2 SQIVND (reference sequence). The J segment lost 2 bases and the V segment lost 5 bases, leaving 3 bases of the junction unmatched. This CDR3 is CASSVGQGNTEAFF. For the CDR3, the DNA is TGTGCCAGTAGTGTGGGACAGGGCAACACTGAAGCTTTCTTT.

The V call is TRBV18, the J call TRBJ2-1; 8 bases map to TRBD2. The CDR3 loop spans 23 amino acids. CDR1 and CDR2 (germline): KGHSH, LQKENI. V dropped 2 bases and J dropped 7; count of bases not matched to a gene: 31. Here the CDR3 DNA reads TGTGCCAGCTCACCATATAACTCACGGGGGGGGAAAGAGGGACTAGTGGGACGGAATGAGCAGTTCTTC. This gives the protein CASSPYNSRGGKEGLVGRNEQFF.

The chain employs TRBV7-2 and TRBJ2-5; TRBD1 might be the D (6 bases). The J call is in doubt because the DNA end fits TRBJ2-7 better. Germline CDR1 and CDR2: SGHTA and FQGNSA. This CDR3 is built from 15 residues. The CDR3 DNA reads as TGTGCCAGCAGCTTAAGACCCCCACAGGGATCCGAGCAGTACTTC. Translated, it gives CASSLRPPQGSEQYF.

Written as DNA, the CDR3 is TGTGCCAGCAGCCCGAGGACTAGCCCGCTCACCGGGGAGCTGTTTTTT. This codes for CASSPRTSPLTGELFF. V gene TRBV9 combines with J gene TRBJ2-2; TRBD2 agrees at 8 bases. V shed 4 bases and J 4 bases; nucleotides not matched to a gene: 9. The CDR3 is made up of 16 amino acids. Germline V lookup: CDR1 SGDLS, CDR2 YYNGEE.

This clone has a handful of counts. V is TRBV12-5 and J is TRBJ1-5; D gene unclear. V was cut by 3 bases and J by 5 bases, with 5 bases left in between. CDR3 length: 12 residues. Germline V lookup: CDR1 LGHNT, CDR2 FRNRAP. CDR3 sequence reads: CASGFRDQPQHF. The CDR3 DNA sequence: TGTGCTAGTGGTTTCCGGGATCAGCCCCAGCATTTT.

The gene calls are TRBV6-1 and TRBJ2-2; D is undetermined. V was clipped by 7 bases and J by 0 bases, with 12 bases between them. The length of the CDR3 is 15 residues. Germline assignment: CDR1 MNHNS and CDR2 SASEGT. In DNA form, the CDR3 reads TGTGCCAGCACCCCACAAACTCCGAACACCGGGGAGCTGTTTTTT. Translation: CASTPQTPNTGELFF.

This sequence joins TRBV18 and TRBJ2-3; D not certain. Germline CDR1 reads KGHSH; CDR2 reads LQKENI. The CDR3 covers 14 residues. The ends were cut back, 0 bases at V and 3 bases at J, with 7 bases in the middle. The DNA for the CDR3 is TGTGCCAGCTCACCACCGGTACGAACAGATACGCAGTATTTT. Encoded protein: CASSPPVRTDTQYF.

This clone was picked up many times. V is TRBV7-6 and J is TRBJ1-1; a possible D gene is TRBD1 (5 bases). V was trimmed by 6 bases and J by 7 bases, leaving 15 bases between them. CDR1 SGHVS and CDR2 FNYEAQ come from the germline V gene. The CDR3 totals 13 residues. The CDR3 reads CASSVAGGGEAFF. DNA for the CDR3: TGTGCCAGCAGTGTAGCTGGGGGAGGTGAAGCTTTCTTT.

The chain joins TRBV30 to TRBJ2-7, with D perhaps matching TRBD1 (6 bases). The V gene lost 4 bases and the J gene lost 3 bases, with 16 bases spanning the gap. CDR1 GTSNPN and CDR2 SVGIG come from the germline V gene (reference sequence). CDR3 size: 14 residues. The CDR3 DNA reads TGTGCCTGGACCCCAGGGACATCCTACTACGAGCAGTACTTC. This gives the protein CAWTPGTSYYEQYF.

The chain links TRBV5-6 to TRBJ1-5, with 10 bases aligning to TRBD1. The V and J ends lost 4 bases and 7 bases, in that order; junction bases with no gene match: 5. Germline loops: CDR1 SGHDT, CDR2 YYEEEE. The CDR3 length is 14 residues. DNA of the CDR3: TGTGCCAGCAGCCGCGACAGGGGGCAACAGCCCCAGCATTTT. Its protein product is CASSRDRGQQPQHF. The full variable domain, in which reference TRBV5-6 and TRBJ1-5 provide the parts outside the CDR3, is DAGVTQSPTHLIKTRGQQVTLRCSPKSGHDTVSWYQQALGQGPQFIFQYYEEEERQRGNFPDRFSGHQFPNYSSELNVNALLLGDSALYLCASSRDRGQQPQHFGDGTRLSIL.

The gene calls are TRBV7-8 and TRBJ2-5; 9 nucleotides line up with TRBD2. Trimming removed 0 bases from V and 5 bases from J; junction bases left unmatched: 7. Germline V gives CDR1 SGHVS, CDR2 FQNEAQ. The CDR3 is 16 amino acids. The CDR3 DNA sequence: TGTGCCAGCAGCTTAGCGATTAGCGGGAGCGACGAGACCCAGTACTTC. Its protein product is CASSLAISGSDETQYF. Full variable domain (rest looked up from reference TRBV7-8 and TRBJ2-5): GAGVSQSPRYKVAKRGQDVALRCDPISGHVSLFWYQQALGQGPEFLTYFQNEAQLDKSGLPSDRFFAERPEGSVSTLKIQRTQQEDSAVYLCASSLAISGSDETQYFGPGTRLLVL.

V gene TRBV27 combines with J gene TRBJ1-2; perhaps TRBD1 as D (6 bases). The CDR3 extends over 13 amino acids. V was clipped by 5 bases and J by 6 bases, with 13 bases between them. Germline V gene sequence: CDR1 MNHEY, CDR2 SMNVEV (reference sequence). The CDR3 sequence is CASSQRTDNGYTF. As DNA, the CDR3 is TGTGCCAGCAGTCAACGGACAGATAATGGCTACACCTTC.

The count of this clone is one. The V gene is TRBV19, the J gene TRBJ2-1, with 16 bases that match TRBD2. CDR1 and CDR2 from the germline V gene are LNHDA and SQIVND (reference sequence). CDR3 length equals 15 residues. J gave up 7 bases and V 9 bases, and 6 bases lay outside the gene matches. The CDR3, as DNA: TGTGCCAGGGGACTAGCGGGAGGGCAATCTAATGAGCAGTTCTTC. It specifies CARGLAGGQSNEQFF.

The rearrangement uses TRBV19 and TRBJ2-1; 14 bases map to TRBD2. Germline V lookup: CDR1 LNHDA, CDR2 SQIVND (reference sequence). The CDR3 runs to 15 residues. With 6 bases clipped from V and 9 bases from J, the junction kept 7 bases outside the gene matches. CDR3 DNA sequence: TGTGCCAGTAGAGGGACTAGCGGGAGTCAGAGTGAGCAGTTCTTC. This codes for CASRGTSGSQSEQFF.

The rearrangement joins TRBV2 to TRBJ1-3, with D possibly matching TRBD1 (5 bases). The CDR3 runs 14 residues. Trimming removed 5 bases at V and 3 bases at J, with 11 bases between. Germline CDR1 is SNHLY and CDR2 is FYNNEI. The CDR3 nucleotides read TGTGCCAGCAGTATGGGACTCATTGGAAACACCATATATTTT. Amino acid sequence: CASSMGLIGNTIYF.

Here the CDR3 reads CASSRTVAGIDTQYF. DNA for the CDR3: TGTGCCAGCAGCAGGACGGTAGCGGGAATAGATACGCAGTATTTT. This chain links TRBV28 with TRBJ2-3, with TRBD2 matching 8 bases. CDR1 and CDR2 from the germline V gene are MDHEN and SYDVKM. The J segment lost 5 bases and the V segment lost 6 bases, leaving 10 bases of the junction unmatched. The CDR3 contains 15 residues. Combining the CDR3 with reference TRBV28 and TRBJ2-3 gives the whole variable domain DVKVTQSSRYLVKRTGEKVFLECVQDMDHENMFWYRQDPGLGLRLIYFSYDVKMKEKGDIPEGYSVSREKKERFSLILESASTNQTSMYLCASSRTVAGIDTQYFGPGTRLTVL.

The chain employs TRBV10-3 and TRBJ2-3, with a tentative D call TRBD2 (6 bases). Germline-derived CDR1 and CDR2 are ENHRY and SYGVKD. V lost 8 bases to trimming and J lost 2 bases, with 17 bases between them. This CDR3 comprises 15 residues. CDR3 nucleotides: TGTGCCATCGGAACGGGAGTGTCTCCCACAGATACGCAGTATTTT. Its protein product is CAIGTGVSPTDTQYF.

This clone was counted a few times. The chain joins TRBV30 to TRBJ1-2; 10 bases line up with TRBD1. V was clipped by 4 bases and J by 4 bases; unmatched bases: 12. CDR3 length: 16 residues. Germline values: CDR1 GTSNPN, CDR2 SVGIG (reference sequence). The CDR3 DNA is TGTGCCTGGAACGCCGAGACAGGGGGCCTGGGCTATGGCTACACCTTC. Translation: CAWNAETGGLGYGYTF.

The V call is TRBV14, the J call TRBJ2-5; no clear D. In germline, CDR1 is SGHDN, CDR2 FVKESK. CDR3 size: 14 residues. V was trimmed by 1 base and J by 10 bases, leaving 16 bases between them. The CDR3 sequence is CASSQGLLLKIQYF. CDR3 DNA sequence: TGTGCCAGCAGCCAAGGATTATTGTTGAAGATCCAGTACTTC. Based on the CDR3 plus reference TRBV14 and TRBJ2-5, the full variable domain is EAGVTQFPSHSVIEKGQTVTLRCDPISGHDNLYWYRRVMGKEIKFLLHFVKESKQDESGMPNNRFLAERTGGTYSTLKVQPAELEDSGVYFCASSQGLLLKIQYFGPGTRLLVL.

A note on this clone: Germline and junction disagree at one end, which may indicate a read error. The chain employs TRBV10-3 and TRBJ1-5; D is uncertain. The CDR3 length is 12 residues. CDR1 and CDR2 (germline): ENHRY, SYGVKD. This CDR3 is CAISENNQLQHF. In DNA form, the CDR3 reads TGTGCCATCAGTGAGAACAATCAGCTCCAGCATTTT.

The V and J genes are TRBV27 and TRBJ2-7, with 11 bases aligning to TRBD1. The CDR3 has 16 residues. After removal of 3 bases from V and 3 bases from J, the junction contained 7 bases not matched to a gene. CDR1 MNHEY and CDR2 SMNVEV come from the germline V gene (reference sequence). CDR3 nucleotide sequence: TGTGCCAGCAGTTTGGACGCCGGGACAGGGGGCTACGAGCAGTACTTC. This sequence encodes CASSLDAGTGGYEQYF.

CDR3 coding DNA: TGTGCCTGGAGTGTAGGGGGGATTAATGAAAAACTGTTTTTT. It encodes CAWSVGGINEKLFF. The chain uses TRBV30 and TRBJ1-4; possible D gene TRBD1, 6 bases. The germline V gene has CDR1 GTSNPN and CDR2 SVGIG (reference sequence). The V end was cut by 0 bases, the J end by 4 bases, with 9 bases between. The CDR3 consists of 14 residues.

The V gene is TRBV6-1, the J gene TRBJ1-1, with D uncertain. V was clipped by 6 bases and J by 10 bases, with 15 bases between them. CDR1 and CDR2 (germline): MNHNS, SASEGT. The CDR3 length is 12 residues. Written as DNA, the CDR3 is TGTGCCAGCAGCGAGGAGCCAGTTGGAGCTTTCTTT. This encodes CASSEEPVGAFF.

The V call is TRBV5-1, the J call TRBJ2-7; D is undetermined. Trimming cost V 3 bases and J 2 bases, with 15 bases left between them. Per the germline V gene, CDR1 is SGHRS and CDR2 is YFSETQ. This CDR3 comprises 15 residues. The CDR3 reads CASSSLTSAAYEQYF. CDR3 coding DNA: TGCGCCAGCAGCTCCTTGACTTCGGCAGCCTACGAGCAGTACTTC.

CDR3 protein: CASSLDRGASTDTQYF. The CDR3, as DNA: TGTGCCAGCAGCTTAGACCGGGGGGCCAGCACAGATACGCAGTATTTT. The chain combines TRBV7-2 with TRBJ2-3; perhaps TRBD2 as D (7 bases). This CDR3 is built from 16 residues. CDR1 is SGHTA, CDR2 FQGNSA, per germline. The germline V and J ends were trimmed by 1 base and 0 bases, with 11 bases remaining between them.

The V call is TRBV21-1, the J call TRBJ2-3; the table's TRBD2 call for D was not verified on the DNA. TRBV21-1 is a documented pseudogene. The CDR3 extends over 21 amino acids. CDR3 bases: TGTGCCAGCAGCAAAGCGCCTGGGCTAGCAAAGGTTTCCGCGAGCACAGATACGCAGTATTTT. Amino acids: CASSKAPGLAKVSASTDTQYF.

This rearrangement joins TRBV5-6 to TRBJ1-1; tentative D call: TRBD1 (6 bases). Germline V CDR1 and CDR2: SGHDT, YYEEEE. This CDR3 comprises 14 residues. Trimming pared 0 bases from V and 10 bases from J, leaving 16 bases between. CDR3 nucleotides: TGTGCCAGCAGCTTGGGCCCAGGGGCACCTGGAGCTTTCTTT. This translates into CASSLGPGAPGAFF.

As to this clone: The junction departs from germline at one end; a sequencing error may be responsible. V and J are TRBV4-1 and TRBJ1-2, with 8 nucleotides matching TRBD1. CDR3 length: 14 amino acids. Germline V gives CDR1 MGHRA, CDR2 YSYEKL. CDR3 region: CASSQDPTGGTEYF. In DNA form, the CDR3 reads TGCGCCAGCAGCCAAGATCCAACAGGGGGAACCGAATACTTC.

The rearrangement uses TRBV19 and TRBJ2-2, with TRBD1 identical over 9 bases. The CDR3 length is 15 residues. Trimming cost V 4 bases and J 5 bases; bases outside gene matches: 5. The germline V gene has CDR1 LNHDA and CDR2 SQIVND (reference sequence). For the CDR3, the DNA is TGTGCCAGTAGTAGCCGACAGGGGGGGACCGGGGAGCTGTTTTTT. Translating gives CASSSRQGGTGELFF. Together with reference TRBV19 and TRBJ2-2, the CDR3 gives the full variable domain: DGGITQSPKYLFRKEGQNVTLSCEQNLNHDAMYWYRQDPGQGLRLIYYSQIVNDFQKGDIAEGYSVSREKKESFPLTVTSAQKNPTAFYLCASSSRQGGTGELFFGEGSRLTVL.

The genes are TRBV19 and TRBJ2-2; 7 nucleotides agree with TRBD1. The junction had 10 bases not matched to a gene; V was cut back by 5 bases and J by 1 base. Germline values: CDR1 LNHDA, CDR2 SQIVND (reference sequence). This CDR3 is 17 amino acids long. The CDR3 loop reads CASSSPTGTVNTGELFF. The DNA for the CDR3 is TGTGCCAGTAGTTCCCCTACCGGGACAGTGAACACCGGGGAGCTGTTTTTT.